This TCR beta chain comes out of a study of CD8 T cells in ankylosing spondylitis (dated by TCRdb to 2015 to 2018). As for the study more broadly: To find TCR variants linked to disease, the study profiled T cell receptor beta repertoires in ankylosing spondylitis patients and healthy donors. The whole study cohort included over a hundred healthy donors and 25 ankylosing spondylitis patients. Peripheral blood was sampled, and synovial fluid was also collected from ankylosing spondylitis patients. Study-wide conclusions, independent of this receptor: A TCR beta motif made up of roughly eight highly homologous amino acid variants appeared to be characteristic of blood from ankylosing spondylitis patients. In peripheral blood, the disease-linked clones were found at relatively low frequencies and had a CD8+ phenotype. The disease-linked clones were reported to be significantly enriched in matched synovial fluid samples from ankylosing spondylitis patients. Some TCR beta motif variants had previously been reported in synovial fluid and blood of reactive arthritis patients, which suggested common disease-initiation mechanisms.

The listed sequencing device is Illumina HiSeq 2500. Quantitative 5'-RACE with molecular barcodes was the method used to prepare the TCR beta libraries. The source study handled its data this way. To identify disease-linked TCR variants, a new computational method was used, one built on a probabilistic model of VDJ rearrangement. In-frame beta chains were kept once TCRdb had trimmed the public reads at Q25 with fastp and called clones with MiXCR. CDR3 protein duplicates are merged, each entry listing the most common genes and DNA. TCRdb's processing, not the study's, gives the V and J calls here. The sample table contains roughly 780 distinct CDR3 sequences; only one count was recorded for approximately 2.4% of them. Roughly 87% of the sample is taken by the ten largest. This clonotype qualifies as medium-sized (0.01 to 0.1%). No cognate antigen has been identified for it. The record has no base qualities; no much larger clone is one base away.

The source is a male donor with ankylosing spondylitis or in good health (not recorded which). The sample comprised blood, either unsorted or a sorted T cell fraction (not recorded which).

The CDR3 here reads CASTRGGSFTDTQYF. The sequenced DNA is TGTGCCAGCACCCGGGGGGGTAGTTTTACAGATACGCAGTATTTT. This chain joins TRBV9 to TRBJ2-3; TRBD2 matches 8 bases in the middle. CDR1 and CDR2, looked up from the germline V gene, are SGDLS and YYNGEE. There are 15 amino acids in the CDR3, from cysteine to phenylalanine inclusive. Only the CDR3 part of the read is kept: 45 bases, read in frame from the first base. From V the trimming removes 6 bases and from J it removes 3 bases, while the gene matches leave 9 bases of the junction unaccounted for.